The 30 T cell receptor beta chains in this list originate from one sample, sequenced in a study of shared clonotypes between healthy human individuals. The data were produced by immunoSEQ multiplex PCR, yet TCRdb's version contains in-frame clones alone and is incomplete. The sample yields roughly 1.4 million clones, 97% to 99% seen once. Source material: naive CD4+ T cells sorted from blood. Specified subset: CD45RA+ positively selected. The receptors come from a man aged 30 to 39 in good health.

The rearrangement links TRBV28 to TRBJ2-7; D possibly corresponds to TRBD2 (6 bases). Germline V gene sequence: CDR1 MDHEN, CDR2 SYDVKM. This CDR3 contains 14 residues. V lost 8 bases, J lost 4 bases, and 18 bases lay in between. The CDR3 region is CASLGRGSRYEQYF. The CDR3 bases are TGTGCCAGCCTGGGGCGGGGATCTCGGTACGAGCAGTACTTC.

The V and J genes are TRBV5-1 and TRBJ2-7; TRBD2 matches 8 bases. Germline CDR1 is SGHRS and CDR2 is YFSETQ. The CDR3 has 15 amino acids. Trimming at V came to 7 bases and at J to 3 bases, leaving 12 bases not matched to a gene. The chain's CDR3 is CASVQGSGGHYEQYF. The CDR3 bases are TGCGCCAGCGTCCAAGGCAGCGGGGGCCACTACGAGCAGTACTTC.

The genes are TRBV28 and TRBJ2-6, with 7 bases fitting TRBD1. The CDR3 sequence is 18 residues long. Germline V lookup: CDR1 MDHEN, CDR2 SYDVKM. J gave up 1 base and V 10 bases, and 16 bases lay outside the gene matches. CDR3 in DNA: TGTGCCACCTCCCATGGACAGGCGCGCCAGTCTGGGGCCAACGTCCTGACTTTC. This translates into CATSHGQARQSGANVLTF.

The genes are TRBV28 and TRBJ2-1; a weak D match, TRBD2 (5 bases). The CDR3 is 16 amino acids. The V gene lost 7 bases and the J gene lost 4 bases, with 20 bases spanning the gap. The germline V gene encodes CDR1 MDHEN and CDR2 SYDVKM. The CDR3 sequence is CASTLSGRGRYNEQFF. Written as DNA, the CDR3 is TGTGCCAGCACTCTCTCGGGGAGAGGGCGGTACAATGAGCAGTTCTTC.

V and J are TRBV5-1 and TRBJ2-3; TRBD2 agrees at 12 bases. The trim removed 3 bases at V and 5 bases at J, leaving 7 bases unmatched. This CDR3 is 16 amino acids long. CDR1 SGHRS and CDR2 YFSETQ come from the germline V gene. The CDR3 protein is CASSSELAGGEDTQYF. CDR3 coding DNA: TGCGCCAGCAGCTCCGAGCTAGCGGGGGGGGAAGATACGCAGTATTTT.

V and J are TRBV7-8 and TRBJ2-5; 7 nucleotides line up with TRBD2. This CDR3 comprises 15 residues. From germline, CDR1 is SGHVS and CDR2 FQNEAQ. The J segment lost 5 bases and the V segment lost 4 bases, leaving 10 bases of the junction unmatched. This CDR3 is CASSYLQGRGETQYF. The CDR3 nucleotides are TGTGCCAGCAGCTATCTTCAAGGGCGGGGGGAGACCCAGTACTTC.

Points on this clone: Other DNA sequences in the sample encode the same CDR3. The V and J genes are TRBV9 and TRBJ2-2; possibly TRBD1 for D (5 bases). The CDR3 consists of 15 residues. Looked up from germline, CDR1 is SGDLS and CDR2 is YYNGEE. V lost 0 bases and J 1 base, leaving 7 bases between the germline ends. The CDR3 reads CASSVAGKNTGELFF. The CDR3 coding sequence is TGTGCCAGCAGCGTAGCAGGGAAGAACACCGGGGAGCTGTTTTTT.

V is TRBV5-1 and J is TRBJ2-1; TRBD2 aligns across 15 bases. V lost 7 bases, J lost 1 base, and 9 bases stayed unmatched. The CDR3 extends over 18 amino acids. The germline CDR1 and CDR2 sequences are SGHRS and YFSETQ. The CDR3 bases are TGCGCCAGCGGAGGCCCGGGACTAGCGGGAGGTTCCTACAATGAGCAGTTCTTC. It translates to CASGGPGLAGGSYNEQFF.

The chain joins TRBV28 to TRBJ2-7; D is perhaps TRBD2 (6 bases). CDR1 MDHEN and CDR2 SYDVKM come from the germline V gene. The V gene lost 6 bases and the J gene lost 3 bases, with 12 bases spanning the gap. This CDR3 comprises 13 residues. The CDR3 region has the DNA TGTGCCAGCAGACCCCCGGGACTCTACGAGCAGTACTTC. Residues: CASRPPGLYEQYF.

The chain has TRBV28 and TRBJ1-2; D gene uncertain. CDR1 MDHEN and CDR2 SYDVKM come from the germline V gene. Trimming removed 9 bases at V and 1 base at J, with 15 bases between. The length of the CDR3 is 14 residues. The CDR3: CASSRGSVNYGYTF. In DNA, the CDR3 is TGTGCCAGTAGCCGTGGCAGCGTTAACTATGGCTACACCTTC.

The chain combines TRBV7-9 with TRBJ2-3, with 14 nucleotides matching TRBD2. Germline V lookup: CDR1 SEHNR, CDR2 FQNEAQ (reference sequence). Trimming at V came to 5 bases and at J to 5 bases, leaving 3 bases not matched to a gene. The CDR3 runs to 15 residues. Here the CDR3 DNA reads TGTGCCAGCAGCGCCGGGACTAGCGGGAGAGATACGCAGTATTTT. This translates into CASSAGTSGRDTQYF.

In regard to this clone: The same CDR3 also results from other DNA sequences found in this sample. The chain joins TRBV29-1 to TRBJ1-4; perhaps TRBD1 as D (5 bases). The CDR3 runs to 12 residues. The germline V and J ends were trimmed by 4 bases and 7 bases, with 10 bases remaining between them. Germline CDR1 is SQVTM and CDR2 is ANQGSEA. The CDR3 bases are TGCAGCGTTGTACAGGCAGGTGAAAAACTGTTTTTT. Translating gives CSVVQAGEKLFF.

The V call is TRBV5-4, the J call TRBJ2-3, with TRBD2 identical over 7 bases. The trim removed 3 bases at V and 0 bases at J, leaving 10 bases unmatched. The CDR3 runs 17 residues. From germline, CDR1 is SGHNT and CDR2 YYREEE (reference sequence). The CDR3 here is CASSSLGRVTSTDTQYF. The DNA of the CDR3 is TGTGCCAGCAGCTCCTTAGGGAGGGTAACTAGCACAGATACGCAGTATTTT.

About this clone: The same CDR3 can be traced to other DNA sequences in this sample. J is TRBJ2-3 and V is TRBV5-1; unclear D gene. In germline, CDR1 is SGHRS, CDR2 YFSETQ. This CDR3 spans 15 amino acids. Trimming took off 1 base at V and 1 base at J, with 10 bases between the two ends. CDR3 sequence reads: CASSLRAGGTDTQYF. The CDR3 region has the DNA TGCGCCAGCAGCTTGCGTGCTGGAGGCACAGATACGCAGTATTTT.

The chain links TRBV2 to TRBJ2-7; D not resolved. The germline V gene has CDR1 SNHLY and CDR2 FYNNEI. This CDR3 comprises 15 residues. With 3 bases removed from V and 3 bases from J, the gap between germline ends came to 15 bases. The CDR3 region is CASSERMVSSYEQYF. DNA for the CDR3: TGTGCCAGCAGTGAGAGAATGGTGAGCAGCTACGAGCAGTACTTC.

The rearrangement uses TRBV5-4 and TRBJ1-1; the D is unclear. The CDR3 sequence is 13 residues long. CDR1 and CDR2 (germline): SGHNT, YYREEE (reference sequence). Trimming stripped 4 bases from V and 5 bases from J, with 12 bases between. CDR3 nucleotide sequence: TGTGCCAGCAGCGACCTCCCCGAGACTGAAGCTTTCTTT. It is translated as CASSDLPETEAFF.

V gene TRBV5-1 combines with J gene TRBJ1-4; D is perhaps TRBD1 (5 bases). CDR1 is SGHRS, CDR2 YFSETQ, per germline. V was pared by 2 bases and J by 7 bases, with 12 bases between. This CDR3 region has 14 residues. For the CDR3, the DNA is TGCGCCAGCAGCTTAAGGGGAGCTGGTGAAAAACTGTTTTTT. Protein sequence: CASSLRGAGEKLFF.

This rearrangement joins TRBV7-2 to TRBJ2-3, with a weak D call TRBD2 (6 bases). Trimming pared 5 bases from V and 4 bases from J, leaving 13 bases between. Germline V CDR1 and CDR2: SGHTA, FQGNSA. This CDR3 region has 14 residues. In DNA form, the CDR3 reads TGTGCCAGCAGCAATTCCGGGACTCCAGATACGCAGTATTTT. This gives the protein CASSNSGTPDTQYF. Based on the CDR3 plus reference TRBV7-2 and TRBJ2-3, the full variable domain is GAGVSQSPSNKVTEKGKDVELRCDPISGHTALYWYRQSLGQGLEFLIYFQGNSAPDKSGLPSDRFSAERTGGSVSTLTIQRTQQEDSAVYLCASSNSGTPDTQYFGPGTRLTVL.

In this sample, this clone turned up once. This CDR3 is also generated by other DNA sequences in the sample. The chain is built from TRBV7-9 and TRBJ2-7; D ambiguous. The germline V and J ends were trimmed by 5 bases and 4 bases, with 6 bases remaining between them. Per germline, CDR1 SEHNR and CDR2 FQNEAQ (reference sequence). CDR3 length equals 11 residues. The CDR3 DNA is TGTGCCAGCAGCCCGCTGTACGAGCAGTACTTC. It specifies CASSPLYEQYF. Together with reference TRBV7-9 and TRBJ2-7, the CDR3 gives the full variable domain: DTGVSQNPRHKITKRGQNVTFRCDPISEHNRLYWYRQTLGQGPEFLTYFQNEAQLEKSRLLSDRFSAERPKGSFSTLEIQRTEQGDSAMYLCASSPLYEQYFGPGTRLTVT.

Comments on this clone: The same CDR3 arises from other DNA sequences in this sample as well. The DNA of the CDR3 is TGCAGCGTTCTCCGACTGAGCTCCTACGAGCAGTACTTC. Its translation: CSVLRLSSYEQYF. The chain recombines TRBV29-1 with TRBJ2-7; D gene ambiguous. The CDR3 is 13 amino acids. Trimming shortened V by 5 bases and J by 0 bases, and 11 bases separated the two germline ends. From germline, CDR1 is SQVTM and CDR2 ANQGSEA.

This rearrangement joins TRBV6-6 to TRBJ1-5; 8 bases match TRBD1. J lost 0 bases, V lost 5 bases, and 6 bases had no gene match. Germline V lookup: CDR1 MNHNY, CDR2 SVGAGI (reference sequence). This CDR3 is built from 16 residues. CDR3 loop: CASSTRTGNSNQPQHF. For the CDR3, the DNA is TGTGCCAGCAGTACCCGGACAGGGAATAGCAATCAGCCCCAGCATTTT.

The chain carries TRBV11-2 and TRBJ1-4; D unresolved. The CDR3 runs 12 residues. The V end lost 1 base, the J end lost 8 bases, and 5 bases lay between the germline ends. The germline V gene has CDR1 SGHAT and CDR2 FQNNGV. Written as DNA, the CDR3 is TGTGCCAGCAGCTTAGTACGGGAAAAACTGTTTTTT. Protein product: CASSLVREKLFF.

This rearrangement joins TRBV2 to TRBJ2-7; 8 bases map to TRBD2. With 5 bases clipped from V and 5 bases from J, the junction kept 8 bases outside the gene matches. This CDR3 spans 14 amino acids. Germline-derived CDR1 and CDR2 are SNHLY and FYNNEI. The CDR3 loop reads CASSSGSRPNEQYF. The CDR3 DNA sequence: TGTGCCAGCAGTAGCGGGAGTCGACCTAACGAGCAGTACTTC.

The chain couples TRBV10-3 to TRBJ2-1; 11 bases map to TRBD2. CDR1 and CDR2 from the germline V gene are ENHRY and SYGVKD. V was pared by 3 bases and J by 8 bases, with 0 bases of the junction left unmatched. The CDR3 loop spans 13 amino acids. CDR3 sequence reads: CAISELAGDEQFF. As DNA, the CDR3 is TGTGCCATCAGTGAACTAGCGGGAGATGAGCAGTTCTTC.

This clone was seen only once. As DNA, the CDR3 is TGTGCCAGCTCACCAGGACTCTGGAGCTCCTACGAGCAGTACTTC. Translating gives CASSPGLWSSYEQYF. The chain couples TRBV18 to TRBJ2-7; weak D call: TRBD2 (5 bases). The CDR3 has 15 residues. Germline-derived CDR1 and CDR2 are KGHSH and LQKENI. The ends were cut back, 2 bases at V and 0 bases at J, with 11 bases in the middle.

The gene calls are TRBV7-9 and TRBJ2-7; D uncertain. The CDR3 is 12 residues long. The germline V gene encodes CDR1 SEHNR and CDR2 FQNEAQ (reference sequence). V lost 8 bases to trimming and J lost 2 bases, with 10 bases between them. Here the CDR3 DNA reads TGTGCCAGCGGCGATTCAACCTACGAGCAGTACTTC. This gives the protein CASGDSTYEQYF.

The chain has TRBV10-3 and TRBJ2-7; the match to TRBD1 covers 7 bases. The CDR3 is made up of 17 amino acids. Germline values: CDR1 ENHRY, CDR2 SYGVKD. V lost 6 bases and J lost 1; bases outside the gene matches: 15. CDR3 nucleotide sequence: TGTGCCATCAGCCCTAACCCTGGGACAGTGGATTCCTACGAGCAGTACTTC. This sequence encodes CAISPNPGTVDSYEQYF.

This chain connects TRBV18 to TRBJ2-7, with a tentative D call TRBD2 (6 bases). The CDR3 runs 14 residues. V lost 6 bases to trimming and J lost 0 bases, with 12 bases between them. CDR1 KGHSH and CDR2 LQKENI come from the germline V gene. DNA of the CDR3: TGTGCCAGCTCTCCCCGGGGGACCTCCTACGAGCAGTACTTC. Translated: CASSPRGTSYEQYF.

The V gene is TRBV5-4, the J gene TRBJ1-3; TRBD1 might be the D (5 bases). CDR1 and CDR2 from the germline V gene are SGHNT and YYREEE (reference sequence). V lost 4 bases to trimming and J lost 1 base, with 15 bases between them. The CDR3 has 16 amino acids. CDR3: CASSPGALGSGNTIYF. CDR3 DNA sequence: TGTGCCAGCAGCCCCGGGGCTTTGGGGTCTGGAAACACCATATATTTT.

The chain joins TRBV29-1 to TRBJ2-5, with TRBD1 matching 9 bases. This CDR3 has 14 amino acids. Germline V gives CDR1 SQVTM, CDR2 ANQGSEA. V lost 4 bases, J lost 4 bases, and 7 bases stayed unmatched. The CDR3 region has the DNA TGCAGCGTTGGCGCCCCGACAGGGGGAGAGACCCAGTACTTC. Its protein product is CSVGAPTGGETQYF.